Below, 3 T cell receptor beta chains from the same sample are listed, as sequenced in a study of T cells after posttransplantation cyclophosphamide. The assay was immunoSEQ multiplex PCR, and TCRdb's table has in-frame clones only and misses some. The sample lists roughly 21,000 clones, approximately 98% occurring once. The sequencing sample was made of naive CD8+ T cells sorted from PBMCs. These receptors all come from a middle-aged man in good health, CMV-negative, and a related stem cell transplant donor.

This chain's CDR3 is CASSESGVRGPGNEQFF. CDR3 nucleotide sequence: TGTGCCAGCAGTGAAAGTGGTGTGCGGGGGCCGGGAAATGAGCAGTTCTTC. The rearrangement joins TRBV2 to TRBJ2-1; possibly TRBD2 for D (7 bases). Trimming stripped 2 bases from V and 7 bases from J, with 21 bases between. The CDR3 is 17 amino acids. Germline V CDR1 and CDR2: SNHLY, FYNNEI.

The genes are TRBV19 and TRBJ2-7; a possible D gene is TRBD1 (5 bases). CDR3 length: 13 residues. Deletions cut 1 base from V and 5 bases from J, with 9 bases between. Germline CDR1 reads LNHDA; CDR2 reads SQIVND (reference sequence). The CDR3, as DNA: TGTGCCAGTAGTATAGGACAGCCTAACGAGCAGTACTTC. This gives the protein CASSIGQPNEQYF.

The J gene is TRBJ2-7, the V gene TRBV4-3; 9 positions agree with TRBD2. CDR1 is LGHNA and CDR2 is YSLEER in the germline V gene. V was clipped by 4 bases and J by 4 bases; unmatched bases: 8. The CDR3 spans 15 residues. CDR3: CASSPVTSGPYEQYF. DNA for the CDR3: TGCGCCAGCAGCCCAGTGACTAGCGGCCCTTACGAGCAGTACTTC.